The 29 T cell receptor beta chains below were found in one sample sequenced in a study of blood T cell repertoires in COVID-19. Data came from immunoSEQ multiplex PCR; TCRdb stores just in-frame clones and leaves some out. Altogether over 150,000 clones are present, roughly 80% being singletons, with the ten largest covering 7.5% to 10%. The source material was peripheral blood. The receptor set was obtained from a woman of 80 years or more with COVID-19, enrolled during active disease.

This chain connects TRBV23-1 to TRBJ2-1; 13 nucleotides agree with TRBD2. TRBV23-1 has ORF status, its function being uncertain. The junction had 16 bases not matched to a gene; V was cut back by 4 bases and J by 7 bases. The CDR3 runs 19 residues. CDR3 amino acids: CASSLGLAGESLVGNEQFF. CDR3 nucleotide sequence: TGCGCCAGCAGTCTTGGACTAGCGGGAGAATCTTTAGTGGGAAATGAGCAGTTCTTC.

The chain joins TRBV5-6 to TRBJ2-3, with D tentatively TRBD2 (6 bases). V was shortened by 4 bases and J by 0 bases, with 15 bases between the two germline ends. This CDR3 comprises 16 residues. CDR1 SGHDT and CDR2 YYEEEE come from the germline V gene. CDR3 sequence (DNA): TGTGCCAGCAGCCTAGTAGGCGGGGCTAGCACAGATACGCAGTATTTT. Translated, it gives CASSLVGGASTDTQYF. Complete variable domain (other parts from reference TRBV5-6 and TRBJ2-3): DAGVTQSPTHLIKTRGQQVTLRCSPKSGHDTVSWYQQALGQGPQFIFQYYEEEERQRGNFPDRFSGHQFPNYSSELNVNALLLGDSALYLCASSLVGGASTDTQYFGPGTRLTVL.

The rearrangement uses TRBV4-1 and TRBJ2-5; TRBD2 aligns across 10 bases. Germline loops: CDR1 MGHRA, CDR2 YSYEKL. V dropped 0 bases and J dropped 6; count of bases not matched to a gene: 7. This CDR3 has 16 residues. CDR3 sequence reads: CASSQDPGLAKKTQYF. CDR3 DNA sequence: TGCGCCAGCAGCCAAGATCCGGGACTAGCGAAAAAGACCCAGTACTTC.

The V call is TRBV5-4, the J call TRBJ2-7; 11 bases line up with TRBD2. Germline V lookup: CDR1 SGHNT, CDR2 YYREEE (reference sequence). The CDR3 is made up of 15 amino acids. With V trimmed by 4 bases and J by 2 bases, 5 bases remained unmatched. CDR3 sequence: CASSPTSGTPYEQYF. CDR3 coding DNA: TGTGCCAGCAGCCCGACTAGCGGGACCCCCTACGAGCAGTACTTC.

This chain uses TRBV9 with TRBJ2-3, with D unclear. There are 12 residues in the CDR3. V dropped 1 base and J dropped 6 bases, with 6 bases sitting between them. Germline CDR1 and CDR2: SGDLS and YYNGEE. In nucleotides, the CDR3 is TGTGCCAGCAGCGTATACGGGGATACGCAGTATTTT. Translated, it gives CASSVYGDTQYF.

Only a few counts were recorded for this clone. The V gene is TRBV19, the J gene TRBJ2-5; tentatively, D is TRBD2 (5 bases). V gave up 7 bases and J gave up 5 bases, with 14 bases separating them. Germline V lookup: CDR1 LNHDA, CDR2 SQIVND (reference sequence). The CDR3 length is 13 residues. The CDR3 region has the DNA TGTGCCAGTAAAGAACTAGGATTCGAGACCCAGTACTTC. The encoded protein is CASKELGFETQYF.

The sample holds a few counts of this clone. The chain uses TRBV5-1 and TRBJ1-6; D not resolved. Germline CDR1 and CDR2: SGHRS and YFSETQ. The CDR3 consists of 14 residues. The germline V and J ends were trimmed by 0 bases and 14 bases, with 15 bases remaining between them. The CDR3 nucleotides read TGCGCCAGCAGCTTGGGACAAAATAGTTTTTCCCTCCACTTT. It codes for CASSLGQNSFSLHF. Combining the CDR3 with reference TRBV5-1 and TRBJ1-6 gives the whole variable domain KAGVTQTPRYLIKTRGQQVTLSCSPISGHRSVSWYQQTPGQGLQFLFEYFSETQRNKGNFPGRFSGRQFSNSRSEMNVSTLELGDSALYLCASSLGQNSFSLHFGNGTRLTVT.

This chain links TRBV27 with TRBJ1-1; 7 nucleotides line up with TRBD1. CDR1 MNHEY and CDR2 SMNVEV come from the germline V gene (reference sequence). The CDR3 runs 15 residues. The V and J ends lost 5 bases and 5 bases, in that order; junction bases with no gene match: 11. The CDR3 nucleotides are TGTGCCAGCAGTAAAAGACAGGGTCTGGGAACTGAAGCTTTCTTT. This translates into CASSKRQGLGTEAFF.

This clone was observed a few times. The CDR3 loop reads CASSLMTGSGNTIYF. CDR3 DNA sequence: TGTGCCAGCAGTTTGATGACAGGGTCTGGAAACACCATATATTTT. V gene TRBV7-6 combines with J gene TRBJ1-3, with 7 bases fitting TRBD1. CDR3 length: 15 residues. V was clipped by 6 bases and J by 1 base; unmatched bases: 6. Germline CDR1 SGHVS, CDR2 FNYEAQ. Complete variable domain (other parts from reference TRBV7-6 and TRBJ1-3): GAGVSQSPRYKVTKRGQDVALRCDPISGHVSLYWYRQALGQGPEFLTYFNYEAQQDKSGLPNDRFSAERPEGSISTLTIQRTEQRDSAMYRCASSLMTGSGNTIYFGEGSWLTVV.

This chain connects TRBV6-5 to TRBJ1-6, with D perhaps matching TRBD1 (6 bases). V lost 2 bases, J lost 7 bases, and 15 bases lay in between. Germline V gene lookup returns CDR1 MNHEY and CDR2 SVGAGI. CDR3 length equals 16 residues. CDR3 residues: CASSYGGRGPNSPLHF. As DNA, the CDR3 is TGTGCCAGCAGTTACGGTGGGCGGGGGCCCAATTCACCCCTCCACTTT.

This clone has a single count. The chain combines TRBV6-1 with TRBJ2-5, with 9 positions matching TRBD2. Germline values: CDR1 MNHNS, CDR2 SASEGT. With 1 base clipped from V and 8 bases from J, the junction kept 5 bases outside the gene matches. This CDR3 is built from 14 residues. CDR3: CASSEGAGGGTQYF. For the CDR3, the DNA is TGTGCCAGCAGTGAAGGAGCGGGAGGTGGAACCCAGTACTTC.

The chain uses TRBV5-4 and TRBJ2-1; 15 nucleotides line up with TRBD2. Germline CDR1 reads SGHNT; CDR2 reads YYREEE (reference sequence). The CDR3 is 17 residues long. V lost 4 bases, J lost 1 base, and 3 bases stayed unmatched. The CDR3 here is CASSRTSGGASYNEQFF. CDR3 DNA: TGTGCCAGCAGCCGGACTAGCGGGGGGGCGTCCTACAATGAGCAGTTCTTC.

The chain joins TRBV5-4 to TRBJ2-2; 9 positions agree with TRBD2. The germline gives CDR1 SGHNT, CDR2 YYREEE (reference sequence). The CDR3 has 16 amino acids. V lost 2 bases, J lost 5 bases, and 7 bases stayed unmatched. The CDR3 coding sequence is TGTGCCAGCAGCTTAGGCGGGAGGGCGGGGACCGGGGAGCTGTTTTTT. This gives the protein CASSLGGRAGTGELFF.

CDR3 sequence reads: CASSPKGSQLSGANVLTF. In DNA form, the CDR3 reads TGCGCCAGCAGCCCTAAGGGGTCGCAGCTCTCTGGGGCCAACGTCCTGACTTTC. The chain couples TRBV4-1 to TRBJ2-6, with D maybe TRBD1 (5 bases). CDR3 size: 18 residues. Trimming left V 4 bases short and J 0 bases short, with 16 bases between. Germline-derived CDR1 and CDR2 are MGHRA and YSYEKL.

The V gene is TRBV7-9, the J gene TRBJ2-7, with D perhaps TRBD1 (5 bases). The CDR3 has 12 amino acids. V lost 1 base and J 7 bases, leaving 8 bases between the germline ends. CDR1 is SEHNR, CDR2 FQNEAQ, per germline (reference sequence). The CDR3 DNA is TGTGCCAGCAGCTTAGTGCCAGGGGAGCAGTACTTC. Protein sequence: CASSLVPGEQYF.

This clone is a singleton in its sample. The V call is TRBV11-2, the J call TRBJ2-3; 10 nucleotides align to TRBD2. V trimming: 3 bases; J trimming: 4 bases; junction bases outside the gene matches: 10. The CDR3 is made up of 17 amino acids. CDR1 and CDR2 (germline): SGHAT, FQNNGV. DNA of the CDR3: TGTGCCAGCAGCTTCCCATCCTCTAGCGGGAGAGCAGATACGCAGTATTTT. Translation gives CASSFPSSSGRADTQYF.

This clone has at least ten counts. The CDR3 DNA is TGTGCCAGCAGCCGCGGAGCGGGGTTCTACAATGAGCAGTTCTTC. This sequence encodes CASSRGAGFYNEQFF. The chain is built from TRBV9 and TRBJ2-1, with 7 bases that match TRBD2. The CDR3 loop spans 15 amino acids. Germline assignment: CDR1 SGDLS and CDR2 YYNGEE. Unmatched junction bases numbered 7, after V lost 4 bases and J lost 3 bases.

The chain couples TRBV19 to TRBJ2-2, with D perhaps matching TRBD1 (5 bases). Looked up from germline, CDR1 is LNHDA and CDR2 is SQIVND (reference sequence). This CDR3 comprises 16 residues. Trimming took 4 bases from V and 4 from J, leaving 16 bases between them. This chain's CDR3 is CASSSGHLRGTGELFF. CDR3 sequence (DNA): TGTGCCAGTAGTAGTGGACACTTACGAGGCACCGGGGAGCTGTTTTTT.

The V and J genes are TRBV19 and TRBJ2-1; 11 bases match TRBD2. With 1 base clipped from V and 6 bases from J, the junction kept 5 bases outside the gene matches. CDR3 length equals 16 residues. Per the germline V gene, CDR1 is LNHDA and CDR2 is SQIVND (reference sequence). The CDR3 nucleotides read TGTGCCAGTAGTATAGCTGGGACTAGCGGATTCAATGAGCAGTTCTTC. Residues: CASSIAGTSGFNEQFF.

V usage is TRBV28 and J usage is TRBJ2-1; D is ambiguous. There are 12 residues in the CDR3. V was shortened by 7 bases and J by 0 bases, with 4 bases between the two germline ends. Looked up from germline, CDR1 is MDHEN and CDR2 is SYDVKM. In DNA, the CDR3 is TGTGCCAGCACGAGCTCCTACAATGAGCAGTTCTTC. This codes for CASTSSYNEQFF.

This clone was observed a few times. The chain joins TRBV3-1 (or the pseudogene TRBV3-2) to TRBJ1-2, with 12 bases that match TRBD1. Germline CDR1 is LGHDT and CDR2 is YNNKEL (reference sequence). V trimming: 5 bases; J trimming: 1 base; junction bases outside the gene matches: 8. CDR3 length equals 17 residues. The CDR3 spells CASSGGTGGMINYGYTF. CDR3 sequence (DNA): TGTGCCAGCAGCGGGGGGACAGGGGGCATGATTAACTATGGCTACACCTTC.

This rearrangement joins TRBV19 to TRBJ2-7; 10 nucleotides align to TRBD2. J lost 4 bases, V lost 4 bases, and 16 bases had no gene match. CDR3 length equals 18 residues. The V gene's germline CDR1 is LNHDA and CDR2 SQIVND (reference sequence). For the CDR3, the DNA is TGTGCCAGTAGTACCTCCCGGGGTAGCGGGAGGTTCAGTTACGAGCAGTACTTC. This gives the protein CASSTSRGSGRFSYEQYF.

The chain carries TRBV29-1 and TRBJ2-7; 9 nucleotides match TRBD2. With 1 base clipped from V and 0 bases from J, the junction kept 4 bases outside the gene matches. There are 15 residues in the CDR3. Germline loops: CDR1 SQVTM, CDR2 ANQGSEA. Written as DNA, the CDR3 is TGCAGCGTTGAAGGGACTAGCGAGAGCTCCTACGAGCAGTACTTC. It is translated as CSVEGTSESSYEQYF.

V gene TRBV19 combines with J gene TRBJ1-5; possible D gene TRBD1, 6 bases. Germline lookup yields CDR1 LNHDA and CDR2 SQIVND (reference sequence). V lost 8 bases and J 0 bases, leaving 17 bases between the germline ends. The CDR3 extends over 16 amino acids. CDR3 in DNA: TGTGCCAGTGCCCCGCTGGGGGGGGCTAGCAATCAGCCCCAGCATTTT. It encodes CASAPLGGASNQPQHF.

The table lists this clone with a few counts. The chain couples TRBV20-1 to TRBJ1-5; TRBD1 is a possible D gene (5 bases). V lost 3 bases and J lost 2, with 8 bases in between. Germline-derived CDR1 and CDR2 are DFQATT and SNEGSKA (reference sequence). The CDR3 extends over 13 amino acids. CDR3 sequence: CSASPGGNQPQHF. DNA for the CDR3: TGCAGTGCTAGTCCGGGGGGCAATCAGCCCCAGCATTTT.

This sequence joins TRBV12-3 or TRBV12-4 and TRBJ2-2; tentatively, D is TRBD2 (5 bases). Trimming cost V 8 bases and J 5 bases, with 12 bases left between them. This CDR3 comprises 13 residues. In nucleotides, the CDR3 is TGTGCCAGCGACCGGGGTTATACCGGGGAGCTGTTTTTT. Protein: CASDRGYTGELFF.

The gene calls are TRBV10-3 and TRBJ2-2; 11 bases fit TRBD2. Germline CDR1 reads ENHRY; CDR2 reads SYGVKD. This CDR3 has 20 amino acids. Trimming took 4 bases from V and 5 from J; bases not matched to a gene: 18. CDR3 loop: CAISAGVAGGPGRRTGELFF. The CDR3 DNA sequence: TGTGCCATCAGTGCTGGGGTAGCGGGAGGGCCCGGGAGGCGGACCGGGGAGCTGTTTTTT.

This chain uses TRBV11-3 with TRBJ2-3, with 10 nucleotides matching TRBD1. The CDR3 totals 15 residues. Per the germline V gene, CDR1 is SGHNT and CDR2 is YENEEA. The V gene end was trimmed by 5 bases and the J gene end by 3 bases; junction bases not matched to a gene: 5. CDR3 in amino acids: CASSRQGAVTDTQYF. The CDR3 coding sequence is TGTGCCAGCAGCAGACAGGGGGCCGTGACAGATACGCAGTATTTT.

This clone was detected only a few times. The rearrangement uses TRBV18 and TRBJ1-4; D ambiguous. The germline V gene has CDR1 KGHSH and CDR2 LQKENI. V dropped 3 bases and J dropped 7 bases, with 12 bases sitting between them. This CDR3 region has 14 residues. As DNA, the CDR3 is TGTGCCAGCTCACCCAGGCAGGAGGGTGAAAAACTGTTTTTT. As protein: CASSPRQEGEKLFF.